Listed below are T cell receptor beta chains from one sample, sequenced in a study of CD8+CD57+ T cells in acquired aplastic anemia. One entry per CDR3 protein results from TCRdb running MiXCR on the reads. The data show 200,000 to 250,000 distinct CDR3 sequences, 34% seen once. Source material: sorted CD4+, CD8+, or CD8+CD57+ T cells (not recorded which) from PBMCs. The receptors shown here come from a human donor in good health, serving as a control. Each CDR3 is given with its conserved first and last residue. The D gene is left open where the match is weak. Some rows have no size entry. The others give once, few or many, or a class for an expanded clone.

V gene,clone size,CDR3 length,J gene,D gene,CDR3 protein,CDR3 DNA
TRBV7-2,-,11,TRBJ2-5,-,CASTLQETQYF,TGTGCCAGCACCCTTCAAGAGACCCAGTACTTC
TRBV20-1,-,18,TRBJ2-7,-,CSAPEYVGGPNRRYEQYF,TGCAGTGCCCCAGAGTATGTCGGCGGGCCGAACCGGAGGTACGAGCAGTACTTC
TRBV7-2,many,13,TRBJ2-7,-,CASSLERIYEQYF,TGTGCCAGCAGCTTAGAAAGGATCTACGAGCAGTACTTC
TRBV15,once,14,TRBJ2-5,-,CATSRDLSQETQYF,TGTGCCACCAGCAGAGATCTCTCCCAGGAGACCCAGTACTTC
TRBV29-1,-,15,TRBJ2-1,TRBD2,CSGLVGAGGRNEQFF,TGCAGCGGCCTTGTTGGGGCGGGAGGTCGGAATGAGCAGTTCTTC
TRBV7-9,many,16,TRBJ2-3,-,CASSQREVGRTDTQYF,TGTGCCAGCAGCCAACGTGAGGTGGGGCGGACAGATACGCAGTATTTT
TRBV5-1,-,14,TRBJ2-3,TRBD2,CASSLRTSEDTQYF,TGCGCCAGCAGCCTCCGGACTAGCGAAGATACGCAGTATTTT
TRBV20-1,many,12,TRBJ1-2,TRBD1,CSPFDRGLGYTF,TGCAGTCCCTTCGACAGGGGTCTTGGCTACACCTTC
TRBV7-9,many,15,TRBJ2-1,TRBD2,CASNRWTSVNNEQFF,TGTGCCAGCAACCGATGGACTAGCGTTAACAATGAGCAGTTCTTC
TRBV24-1,many,14,TRBJ2-3,TRBD1,CASAAGTGSDTQYF,TGTGCCTCCGCGGCCGGGACAGGGTCAGATACGCAGTATTTT
TRBV2,many,15,TRBJ2-1,TRBD2,CASSQRSGNKHEQFF,TGTGCCAGCAGTCAACGAAGCGGGAATAAGCATGAGCAGTTCTTC